Described below is a single TCR beta chain sequence and its context. The data were obtained in a study of blood T cell repertoires in COVID-19. The CDR3 runs 15 residues. Looked up from germline, CDR1 is SGDLS and CDR2 is YYNGEE. Trimming removed 4 bases from V and 5 bases from J; junction bases left unmatched: 3. Libraries were prepared by immunoSEQ multiplex PCR; TCRdb keeps only in-frame clonotypes and omits some of them. The sample carries around 330,000 clones, around 84% recorded once. The receptor was isolated from a woman aged 25 to 39 who had been exposed to COVID-19. The V call is TRBV9, the J call TRBJ2-2, with 12 bases that match TRBD2. Input material: PBMCs or T cells enriched from blood (not recorded which). CDR3 nucleotides: TGTGCCAGCAGCTTGGGACTAGCGGGTACCGGGGAGCTGTTTTTT. Encoded protein: CASSLGLAGTGELFF.